This entry lists 9 T cell receptor beta chains sequenced from one sample in a study of T cell repertoires in cytomegalovirus infection. These receptors' targets are unknown. TCRdb used MiXCR to reprocess the reads, holding one entry per CDR3 protein. The sample lists some 800,000 distinct CDR3 sequences; about 27% were seen once. The sample was cultured CD8+ T cells from PBMCs, taken from culture after CMV antigen stimulation. These receptors were obtained from a human donor in good health (CMV status not recorded). Some clones in this sample may be carry-over from other donors' samples.

The chain uses TRBV6-5 and TRBJ2-3, with D unresolved. Germline-derived CDR1 and CDR2 are MNHEY and SVGAGI. Trimming stripped 2 bases from V and 5 bases from J, with 11 bases between. The CDR3 extends over 14 amino acids. CDR3 protein: CASSYGAGGDTQYF. DNA for the CDR3: TGTGCCAGCAGTTACGGAGCAGGCGGAGATACGCAGTATTTT.

The V gene is TRBV7-6, the J gene TRBJ2-1, with D perhaps matching TRBD2 (7 bases). Germline CDR1 is SGHVS and CDR2 is FNYEAQ. V gave up 3 bases and J gave up 2 bases, with 23 bases separating them. The CDR3 sequence is 19 residues long. CDR3 region: CASSLPPGGGAQTYNEQFF. For the CDR3, the DNA is TGTGCCAGCAGCTTGCCCCCTGGGGGGGGGGCCCAAACCTACAATGAGCAGTTCTTC.

The chain couples TRBV5-4 to TRBJ2-7; 14 positions match TRBD2. Per germline, CDR1 SGHNT and CDR2 YYREEE (reference sequence). The CDR3 is 18 residues long. Germline trimming cut 4 bases from V and 3 bases from J; bases unmatched to any gene: 12. This chain's CDR3 is CASSLYRGLAGEYYEQYV. DNA of the CDR3: TGTGCCAGCAGCCTATACCGGGGACTAGCGGGGGAATACTACGAGCAGTACGTC.

This clonotype has just a few counts. The rearrangement joins TRBV6-1 to TRBJ1-5; D remains ambiguous. Germline V CDR1 and CDR2: MNHNS, SASEGT. The CDR3 is 14 residues long. Trimming shortened V by 7 bases and J by 0 bases, and 10 bases separated the two germline ends. The CDR3 reads CASIRGVSNQPQHF. DNA of the CDR3: TGTGCCAGCATTCGAGGAGTTAGCAATCAGCCCCAGCATTTT.

The rearrangement links TRBV7-8 to TRBJ2-7; D not certain. Germline CDR1 reads SGHVS; CDR2 reads FQNEAQ. CDR3 length: 12 residues. Trimming pared 2 bases from V and 5 bases from J, leaving 7 bases between. The CDR3 DNA is TGTGCCAGCAGCTTAAGTGGACACGAGCAGTACGTC. Amino acid sequence: CASSLSGHEQYV.

The sample holds a few counts of this clonotype. The V gene is TRBV2, the J gene TRBJ1-1, with no clear D. Germline CDR1 SNHLY, CDR2 FYNNEI. V was pared by 11 bases and J by 0 bases, with 13 bases between. This CDR3 comprises 13 residues. The CDR3 loop reads CASQPRMNTEAFF. The CDR3 DNA sequence: TGTGCCTCACAGCCCAGGATGAACACTGAAGCTTTCTTT.

The chain uses TRBV5-1 and TRBJ1-1, with no clear D. The CDR3 consists of 12 residues. Trimming stripped 4 bases from V and 3 bases from J, with 7 bases between. Germline V gene lookup returns CDR1 SGHRS and CDR2 YFSETQ. CDR3 in amino acids: CASSAPDTEAFF. The CDR3, as DNA: TGCGCCAGCAGCGCCCCTGACACTGAAGCTTTCTTT.

The gene calls are TRBV24-1 and TRBJ2-3; TRBD1 matches at 7 bases. Per the germline V gene, CDR1 is KGHDR and CDR2 is SFDVKD. The ends lost 2 bases at V and 2 bases at J; junction bases unmatched: 3. The CDR3 loop spans 15 amino acids. The CDR3 nucleotides read TGTGCCACCAGTGATTGGGACAGCTACACAGATACGCAGTATTTT. Protein: CATSDWDSYTDTQYF.

This clonotype was seen many times. The junction shows a germline mismatch at one end, possibly a read error. V and J are TRBV7-2 and TRBJ1-4; D call uncertain. CDR1 SGHTA and CDR2 FQGNSA come from the germline V gene. The CDR3 covers 11 residues. The DNA for the CDR3 is TGTGCCAGCAGCTTAGCTGAAAACCTGTTTTTT. This sequence encodes CASSLAENLFF.